This TCR beta chain was documented in a study of OX40 agonist ivuxolimab in advanced cancers. Broadly, across the study: Ivuxolimab was an agonistic, fully human IgG2 monoclonal antibody directed against OX40 (CD134), a costimulatory receptor. Intravenous ivuxolimab was administered to patients every 2 weeks at six dose levels: 0.01, 0.1, 0.3, 1.5, 3 and 10 mg/kg. In the dose-escalation cohort, 82.7% of patients were male, and the mean age was about 55 years, with a range of 23 to 79. The paper covers the monotherapy dose-escalation part of the phase I ivuxolimab trial, which included N ≈ 57 patients. Patients were allowed to have had prior anti-PD-1, anti-PD-L1 or anti-CTLA-4 therapy, and around 37% of the dose-escalation patients had previously received checkpoint inhibitors. Partial responses occurred in three dose-escalation patients: two with cutaneous melanoma and one with hepatocellular carcinoma. Of the approximately 53 patients in dose escalation, about 20 had hepatocellular carcinoma, some 15 had melanoma, 9 had renal cell carcinoma and 9 had head and neck cancer. The purpose of peripheral TCRbeta sequencing was to test whether ivuxolimab changed TCR sequence diversity and led to clonal T-cell expansion. The study at large found these results: Clonal expansion of both CD4+ and CD8+ blood T cells was observed from baseline to week 6 at doses 0.1 to 3.0 mg/kg. The antigen specificity of the peripheral T cells that underwent clonal expansion was not determined. In the 0.1-3.0 mg/kg groups, partial responders had among the lowest normalized peripheral clonal expansion, particularly in CD8+ T cells. After ivuxolimab, expanded clones were on average more numerous among CD8+ T cells than among CD4+ T cells. Low levels of normalized T-cell clonal expansion were also seen in some patients who did not respond.

Genomic DNA was isolated from the sorted cells so that the TCRbeta CDR3 region could be sequenced. The immunoSEQ Assay was used to sequence the TCRbeta CDR3 regions. TCRdb carries this immuneACCESS record with in-frame sequences only. Its versions omit some clonotypes, under half of them owing to an unresolved V gene in the studies checked, with the rest unexplained. For this sample there are 37,000 or so clones; 70% to 80% appear just once. The ten largest account for less than 20% of the sample. The trial excluded patients who had a history of autoimmune disease or who were on systemic immunosuppression. Peripheral blood for TCR sequencing was collected from all dose cohorts at baseline, on cycle 4 day 1, and on cycle 7 day 1. The samples were taken from a phase I, first-in-human, multicenter, open-label dose-escalation trial of ivuxolimab. The trial enrolled adults with locally advanced or metastatic head and neck squamous cell, hepatocellular, melanoma or renal cell carcinoma. Before TCR sequencing, CD4+ T cells and CD8+ T cells from peripheral blood were sorted into separate populations.

Taken from cysteine to phenylalanine, the CDR3 has 14 residues. The sequence is cut down to CDR3 DNA, 42 bases in frame from base 1. From V the trimming removes 3 bases and from J it removes 3 bases, while the gene matches leave 4 bases of the junction unaccounted for. According to the germline V gene, CDR1 reads SGHAT and CDR2 reads FQNNGV. This clone has at least ten counts. Its specific antigen is unknown. Base qualities are not at hand, and no much larger clone is one base apart. This receptor was obtained from an adult with an advanced solid tumor such as melanoma, head and neck, liver or kidney cancer. This receptor chain uses TRBV11-2 and TRBJ1-1; 7 bases in the junction line up with TRBD1. This sample comprised CD4+ or CD8+ T cells sorted from blood, obtained in a trial of the OX40 agonist ivuxolimab. Here is the DNA: TGTGCCAGCAGCTTGGGGACAGCTTACACTGAAGCTTTCTTT. Its amino acids are CASSLGTAYTEAFF. The CDR3, completed at both ends by the reference TRBV11-2 and TRBJ1-1 genes, gives the full variable domain EAGVAQSPRYKIIEKRQSVAFWCNPISGHATLYWYQQILGQGPKLLIQFQNNGVVDDSQLPKDRFSAERLKGVDSTLKIQPAKLEDSAVYLCASSLGTAYTEAFFGQGTRLTVV.